This entry lists 29 T cell receptor beta chains sequenced from one sample in a study of shared clonotypes between healthy human individuals (dated by TCRdb to 2018 to 2020). The receptor library was made with the immunoSEQ multiplex PCR assay. This immuneACCESS table, as held by TCRdb, lists in-frame sequences with V and J called but not all clones. Of the missing ones, under half trace to an unresolved V gene in checked studies; the others have no known cause. The sample yields about 2.4 million clones; approximately 90% were counted once. The ten largest clonotypes hold under 0.15% of the sample. The sample comprised naive CD4+ T cells sorted from blood. The cell subset or site tag for this specimen amounts to: CD45RA+ positively selected. These receptors all stem from a young man in good health.

This sequence joins TRBV6-5 and TRBJ2-1; TRBD2 is a possible D gene (7 bases). The CDR3 has 14 residues. Trimming took off 6 bases at V and 6 bases at J, with 15 bases between the two ends. Germline V gives CDR1 MNHEY, CDR2 SVGAGI. CDR3: CASRKGGESNEQFF. For the CDR3, the DNA is TGTGCCAGCAGAAAGGGGGGGGAGTCCAATGAGCAGTTCTTC.

J is TRBJ2-7 and V is TRBV7-2, with 9 bases matching TRBD2. J was trimmed by 3 bases and V by 7 bases; bases with no gene match: 10. Germline CDR1 SGHTA, CDR2 FQGNSA. There are 15 residues in the CDR3. This CDR3 reads CASTRASGVHYEQYF. For the CDR3, the DNA is TGTGCCAGCACCCGGGCTAGCGGGGTTCACTACGAGCAGTACTTC.

In regard to this clone: Within the sample, other DNA sequences also encode this same CDR3. The chain links TRBV5-1 to TRBJ1-1; D remains ambiguous. Germline lookup yields CDR1 SGHRS and CDR2 YFSETQ. The V end was cut by 2 bases, the J end by 0 bases, with 8 bases between. This CDR3 spans 14 amino acids. The CDR3 nucleotides read TGCGCCAGCAGCTTTGAACAGTTGAACACTGAAGCTTTCTTT. Translation: CASSFEQLNTEAFF.

In its sample, this clone was seen a few times. The J gene is TRBJ1-1, the V gene TRBV5-1; D is unresolved. Trimming removed 0 bases at V and 1 base at J, with 7 bases between. CDR1 and CDR2 from the germline V gene are SGHRS and YFSETQ. CDR3 length: 14 amino acids. The CDR3 sequence: CASSLGVTNTEAFF. The CDR3, as DNA: TGCGCCAGCAGCTTGGGGGTCACGAACACTGAAGCTTTCTTT.

The sample holds one count of this clone. Additional DNA sequences in this sample encode the identical CDR3. This chain connects TRBV7-6 to TRBJ2-7; 7 nucleotides line up with TRBD1. Trimming cost V 1 base and J 0 bases; bases outside gene matches: 3. CDR3 length equals 15 residues. Germline CDR1 SGHVS, CDR2 FNYEAQ. The CDR3 sequence is CASSLGAGGSYEQYF. The CDR3 DNA reads as TGTGCCAGCAGCTTAGGGGCAGGGGGCTCCTACGAGCAGTACTTC.

For the CDR3, the DNA is TGCGCCAGCAGCCTGGGACAGGGAGGGAGGTTCTACAATGAGCAGTTCTTC. This translates into CASSLGQGGRFYNEQFF. The chain joins TRBV5-1 to TRBJ2-1, with TRBD1 matching 9 bases. The CDR3 length is 17 residues. CDR1 and CDR2 (germline): SGHRS, YFSETQ. The V gene end was trimmed by 4 bases and the J gene end by 3 bases; junction bases not matched to a gene: 11.

The chain carries TRBV7-2 and TRBJ2-4; D gene uncertain. Trimming took off 4 bases at V and 1 base at J, with 11 bases between the two ends. CDR1 and CDR2 from the germline V gene are SGHTA and FQGNSA. This CDR3 is built from 15 residues. The DNA of the CDR3 is TGTGCCAGCAGCTCAGATATGCGGGCCAAAAACATTCAGTACTTC. It encodes CASSSDMRAKNIQYF.

The rearrangement joins TRBV30 to TRBJ1-4, with 7 bases identical to TRBD1. Trimming took 4 bases from V and 6 from J; bases not matched to a gene: 8. This CDR3 region has 14 residues. Germline V CDR1 and CDR2: GTSNPN, SVGIG (reference sequence). The CDR3 is CAWTADRVYEKLFF. CDR3 nucleotide sequence: TGTGCCTGGACCGCTGACAGGGTTTATGAAAAACTGTTTTTT.

This rearrangement joins TRBV12-5 to TRBJ2-1; possible D gene TRBD2, 6 bases. Trimming pared 2 bases from V and 12 bases from J, leaving 8 bases between. There are 11 residues in the CDR3. Per germline, CDR1 LGHNT and CDR2 FRNRAP. CDR3 in amino acids: CASGLTSRQFF. The CDR3 region has the DNA TGTGCTAGTGGTTTGACTAGCCGGCAGTTCTTC.

The chain joins TRBV9 to TRBJ2-5, with D possibly matching TRBD1 (6 bases). Germline lookup yields CDR1 SGDLS and CDR2 YYNGEE. The CDR3 is made up of 15 amino acids. Trimming left V 0 bases short and J 1 base short, with 10 bases between. The CDR3 DNA reads as TGTGCCAGCAGCGTAGATACAGGGTCCCAAGAGACCCAGTACTTC. Amino acids: CASSVDTGSQETQYF.

The V call is TRBV30, the J call TRBJ1-1; D ambiguous. This CDR3 contains 12 residues. V lost 4 bases and J 4 bases, leaving 10 bases between the germline ends. CDR1 and CDR2 (germline): GTSNPN, SVGIG (reference sequence). CDR3 coding DNA: TGTGCCTGGAACAGACGAGGCACTGAAGCTTTCTTT. Translating it yields CAWNRRGTEAFF.

This clone appeared a single time. The chain has TRBV6-5 and TRBJ1-1; D might be TRBD1 (6 bases). The germline V gene has CDR1 MNHEY and CDR2 SVGAGI. The ends were cut back, 5 bases at V and 4 bases at J, with 17 bases in the middle. CDR3 length equals 15 residues. CDR3 region: CASSLQTGRRTEAFF. CDR3 DNA sequence: TGTGCCAGCAGTCTACAGACAGGCCGGCGCACTGAAGCTTTCTTT.

This clone occurred once. This rearrangement joins TRBV9 to TRBJ2-7; D may match TRBD1 or TRBD2 (5 bases each). Deletions cut 3 bases from V and 5 bases from J, with 18 bases between. Germline assignment: CDR1 SGDLS and CDR2 YYNGEE. The CDR3 runs to 15 residues. This CDR3 reads CASSAGTPKSNEQYF. The CDR3 DNA reads TGTGCCAGCAGCGCGGGGACCCCCAAATCTAACGAGCAGTACTTC. Combining the CDR3 with reference TRBV9 and TRBJ2-7 gives the whole variable domain DSGVTQTPKHLITATGQRVTLRCSPRSGDLSVYWYQQSLDQGLQFLIQYYNGEERAKGNILERFSAQQFPDLHSELNLSSLELGDSALYFCASSAGTPKSNEQYFGPGTRLTVT.

CDR3 sequence (DNA): TGTGCCAGCATCGTCCGGGGGACCGGGGAGCTGTTTTTT. The encoded protein is CASIVRGTGELFF. This chain joins TRBV5-7 and TRBJ2-2; a weak D match, TRBD2 (6 bases). TRBV5-7 is designated an ORF whose function remains uncertain. The CDR3 has 13 amino acids. Trimming took 6 bases from V and 5 from J, leaving 11 bases between them.

The chain uses TRBV5-6 and TRBJ1-1, with a tentative D call TRBD1 (5 bases). The CDR3 has 15 amino acids. Germline loops: CDR1 SGHDT, CDR2 YYEEEE. With 4 bases removed from V and 1 base from J, the gap between germline ends came to 14 bases. As DNA, the CDR3 is TGTGCCAGCAGCCCAAATTGGGGGAAGAACACTGAAGCTTTCTTT. It yields the protein CASSPNWGKNTEAFF. Filled out from reference TRBV5-6 and TRBJ1-1, the complete variable domain reads DAGVTQSPTHLIKTRGQQVTLRCSPKSGHDTVSWYQQALGQGPQFIFQYYEEEERQRGNFPDRFSGHQFPNYSSELNVNALLLGDSALYLCASSPNWGKNTEAFFGQGTRLTVV.

Of note for this clone: The same CDR3 also results from other DNA sequences found in this sample. The rearrangement joins TRBV5-1 to TRBJ2-2; D possibly corresponds to TRBD2 (5 bases). The germline gives CDR1 SGHRS, CDR2 YFSETQ. This CDR3 comprises 14 residues. V lost 2 bases to trimming and J lost 4 bases, with 9 bases between them. DNA of the CDR3: TGCGCCAGCAGCTTAGAGGGATCCACCGGGGAGCTGTTTTTT. Protein sequence: CASSLEGSTGELFF.

The chain links TRBV10-3 to TRBJ1-4; 7 bases match TRBD1. CDR1 ENHRY and CDR2 SYGVKD come from the germline V gene. With 10 bases clipped from V and 5 bases from J, the junction kept 4 bases outside the gene matches. The CDR3 contains 12 residues. The CDR3 DNA is TGTGCCACCCGGGACAGCAATGAAAAACTGTTTTTT. It is translated as CATRDSNEKLFF.

This chain connects TRBV10-2 to TRBJ2-7; TRBD2 matches 15 bases. This CDR3 contains 15 residues. Germline V CDR1 and CDR2: WSHSY, SAAADI. V shed 5 bases and J 8 bases; nucleotides not matched to a gene: 7. DNA of the CDR3: TGCGCCAGCAGTTCCGGACTAGCGGGGGGGCAGCAGCAGTACTTC. Amino acids: CASSSGLAGGQQQYF.

With regard to this clone: The same CDR3 can be traced to other DNA sequences in this sample. This sequence joins TRBV11-3 and TRBJ2-3, with D possibly matching TRBD2 (5 bases). Germline assignment: CDR1 SGHNT and CDR2 YENEEA. This CDR3 is built from 15 residues. V was pared by 1 base and J by 4 bases, with 12 bases between. In DNA form, the CDR3 reads TGTGCCAGCAGCTTAGGTGGGAGAGACGCAGATACGCAGTATTTT. Translated, it gives CASSLGGRDADTQYF.

The chain links TRBV6-1 to TRBJ1-2; no definite D call. The germline CDR1 and CDR2 sequences are MNHNS and SASEGT. This CDR3 is 12 amino acids long. V was cut by 4 bases and J by 0 bases, with 3 bases left in between. The CDR3 bases are TGTGCCAGCAGTGCAACTAACTATGGCTACACCTTC. Encoded protein: CASSATNYGYTF.

This chain uses TRBV12-5 with TRBJ2-5, with D possibly being TRBD2 (6 bases). The CDR3 is made up of 14 amino acids. Trimming pared 5 bases from V and 7 bases from J, leaving 17 bases between. CDR1 and CDR2 (germline): LGHNT, FRNRAP. The CDR3 here is CASGNRDRGLTQYF. CDR3 in DNA: TGTGCTAGTGGTAACCGGGACCGGGGGTTGACCCAGTACTTC.

In the case of this clone: The junction shows a germline mismatch at one end, possibly a read error. The gene calls are TRBV6-5 and TRBJ1-6; D is unresolved. CDR3 length equals 14 residues. CDR1 is MNHEY and CDR2 is SVGAGI in the germline V gene. CDR3 in DNA: TGTGCCAGCACTTACATAACCGGGAATTCACCCCTCCACTTT. It specifies CASTYITGNSPLHF.

The rearrangement joins TRBV18 to TRBJ1-1, with D possibly being TRBD1 (6 bases). Germline V CDR1 and CDR2: KGHSH, LQKENI. This CDR3 region has 17 residues. V lost 2 bases to trimming and J lost 0 bases, with 16 bases between them. CDR3 amino acids: CASSPGDLGQLNTEAFF. As DNA, the CDR3 is TGTGCCAGCTCACCAGGGGACCTGGGACAACTGAACACTGAAGCTTTCTTT.

The rearrangement uses TRBV7-9 and TRBJ2-2, with D possibly TRBD2 on 5 matching bases. Trimming pared 9 bases from V and 6 bases from J, leaving 14 bases between. The V gene's germline CDR1 is SEHNR and CDR2 FQNEAQ (reference sequence). The CDR3 is 13 residues long. CDR3 sequence: CASRPEEAGELFF. CDR3 in DNA: TGTGCCAGTAGACCTGAGGAGGCCGGGGAGCTGTTTTTT.

Regarding this clone: Other DNA sequences of this sample code for an identical CDR3. This chain connects TRBV5-1 to TRBJ1-6; TRBD1 might be the D (6 bases). The CDR3 extends over 14 amino acids. Germline loops: CDR1 SGHRS, CDR2 YFSETQ. V shed 0 bases and J shed 7 bases, with 8 bases lying between them. The CDR3 bases are TGCGCCAGCAGCTTGGGACAGGACAATTCACCCCTCCACTTT. Its protein is CASSLGQDNSPLHF.

The rearrangement joins TRBV6-1 to TRBJ2-7; tentatively, D is TRBD2 (5 bases). The length of the CDR3 is 15 residues. The ends were cut back, 6 bases at V and 0 bases at J, with 15 bases in the middle. Germline lookup yields CDR1 MNHNS and CDR2 SASEGT. CDR3 amino acids: CASRLRGSSSYEQYF. CDR3 nucleotide sequence: TGTGCCAGCAGGCTGAGAGGGTCCAGCTCCTACGAGCAGTACTTC.

The J gene is TRBJ2-4, the V gene TRBV6-6, with 11 bases matching TRBD2. J gave up 15 bases and V 7 bases, and 20 bases lay outside the gene matches. CDR3 size: 16 residues. Germline V gene lookup returns CDR1 MNHNY and CDR2 SVGAGI (reference sequence). CDR3: CASTTEGLAGGGHGYF. As DNA, the CDR3 is TGTGCCAGCACCACGGAGGGCCTAGCGGGAGGCGGGCACGGGTACTTC.

The chain joins TRBV7-2 to TRBJ2-3; D is perhaps TRBD2 (6 bases). Germline V CDR1 and CDR2: SGHTA, FQGNSA. The CDR3 covers 16 residues. The V and J ends lost 1 base and 2 bases respectively, with 13 bases between them. The CDR3 reads CASSLGGGANTDTQYF. The CDR3 nucleotides read TGTGCCAGCAGCTTAGGGGGCGGGGCGAACACAGATACGCAGTATTTT.

In regard to this clone: Other DNA sequences in this specimen translate into the identical CDR3. The rearrangement joins TRBV4-3 to TRBJ2-3; D ambiguous. Germline lookup yields CDR1 LGHNA and CDR2 YSLEER. CDR3 size: 14 residues. V lost 0 bases to trimming and J lost 0 bases, with 4 bases between them. CDR3 sequence reads: CASSQDRSTDTQYF. Here the CDR3 DNA reads TGCGCCAGCAGCCAAGATAGAAGCACAGATACGCAGTATTTT.